The rows below give T cell receptor beta chains drawn from one sample of a study of T cell changes during pregnancy in multiple sclerosis. Data came from immunoSEQ multiplex PCR; TCRdb stores just in-frame clones and leaves some out. The table records roughly 110,000 clones, roughly 90% of them present only once. Here the sequenced sample was peripheral blood, taken in the third trimester of pregnancy. Receptors originate from a female donor with multiple sclerosis, enrolled in a pregnancy study. Each CDR3 is given with its conserved first and last residue.

j_call v_call cdr3_aa
TRBJ1-1 TRBV21-1 CASSKARGGQILNTEAFF
TRBJ2-2 TRBV2 CASRTSGDTGELFF
TRBJ1-4 TRBV7-6 CASSLDSFNEKLFF
TRBJ1-1 TRBV7-9 CASSFPGGTEAFF
TRBJ2-7 TRBV19 CASSIDDTPSSYEQYF
TRBJ1-5 TRBV6-1 CASSAGGGRGNQPQHF
TRBJ1-4 TRBV7-8 CASSLGGGNSEKLFF
TRBJ2-1 TRBV5-1 CASSRGPGTGNEQFF
TRBJ1-1 TRBV18 CASSQKPGQLEAFF
TRBJ2-1 TRBV19 CASSSGLVYNEQFF
TRBJ1-2 TRBV6-1 CASSDWTGFNGYTF
TRBJ2-7 TRBV27 CASSLEGTSGGLDEQYF
TRBJ1-2 TRBV27 CASRQTGVAGYTF
TRBJ1-4 TRBV20-1 CSARLLPGEFF
TRBJ1-5 TRBV6-4 CASSAFFPGYQPQHF
TRBJ2-1 TRBV5-4 CASSPGQVIYNEQFF
TRBJ1-2 TRBV30 CAWSAPQVRYGYTF